Here is one TCR beta chain with its context. It has no known antigen specificity. Base qualities are missing; no much larger clone stands one base away. The data stem from a study of OX40 agonist ivuxolimab in advanced cancers. For the wider study: Ivuxolimab was a fully human IgG2 agonistic monoclonal antibody targeting the costimulatory receptor OX40 (CD134). Partial responses were achieved by three dose-escalation patients, of whom one had hepatocellular carcinoma and two had cutaneous melanoma. The monotherapy dose-escalation portion (N of about 57 patients) of the phase I ivuxolimab trial is reported in the paper. Among the approximately 50 dose-escalation patients, some 19 had hepatocellular carcinoma, approximately 15 melanoma, 9 renal cell carcinoma and 9 head and neck cancer. Prior anti-PD-1, anti-PD-L1 or anti-CTLA-4 therapy was permitted, and checkpoint inhibitors had been received by about two fifths of dose-escalation patients. Peripheral TCRbeta sequencing was intended to test whether TCR sequence diversity was altered and clonal T-cell expansion was caused by ivuxolimab. In the dose-escalation cohort, roughly four fifths of patients were male, and the mean age was approximately 60 years, with a range of roughly 23 to 85. Intravenous ivuxolimab was administered to patients every 2 weeks at six dose levels: 0.01, 0.1, 0.3, 1.5, 3 and 10 mg/kg. Study-wide findings and limitations: The antigen specificity of the peripheral T cells that underwent clonal expansion was not determined. After ivuxolimab, CD8+ T cells had more expanded clones than CD4+ T cells on average. At doses of 0.1 to 3.0 mg/kg, clonal expansion of both CD4+ and CD8+ T cells in blood was seen between baseline and week 6. Partial responders in the 0.1-3.0 mg/kg groups had among the lowest normalized peripheral clonal expansion, especially among CD8+ T cells. Low levels of normalized T-cell clonal expansion were also seen in some patients who did not respond.

CDR1 SEHNR and CDR2 FQNEAQ were looked up in the germline V gene (reference sequence). The trim is 0 bases for V and 0 bases for J, with a gap of 9 bases between the germline ends. There are 17 amino acids in the CDR3, from cysteine to phenylalanine inclusive. The entry retains the CDR3 DNA only, 51 bases that are in frame from base 1. Genomic DNA was extracted from sorted cells for sequencing of the TCRbeta CDR3 region. The immunoSEQ Assay was used to sequence the TCRbeta CDR3 regions. TCRdb took over this immuneACCESS table, retaining in-frame rearrangements with V and J assigned. Such tables are incomplete; in checked studies, under half of the missing clones stem from an unresolved V gene, and the remainder is unexplained. This sample gives fewer than 100,000 clones in total; about four fifths of them show up just once. In total, the top ten clones hold roughly 0.41% of the sample. Patients with autoimmune disease history or receiving systemic immunosuppression were excluded from the trial. Peripheral blood for TCR sequencing was collected from all dose cohorts at baseline, on cycle 4 day 1, and on cycle 7 day 1. Samples came from an open-label, multicenter, first-in-human phase I dose-escalation trial of ivuxolimab. Adults with locally advanced or metastatic melanoma, renal cell carcinoma, hepatocellular carcinoma or head and neck squamous cell carcinoma were enrolled in the trial. Before TCR sequencing, CD4+ and CD8+ T cells were separately sorted from peripheral blood.

The source material was CD4+ or CD8+ T cells sorted from blood, sampled in a trial of the OX40 agonist ivuxolimab. This sequence uses TRBV7-9 and TRBJ2-6; no D gene can be assigned with confidence. The receptor was derived from an adult with an advanced solid tumor such as melanoma, head and neck, liver or kidney cancer. The DNA sequence reads TGTGCCAGCAGCTTAGCGCTAACAGACTCTGGGGCCAACGTCCTGACTTTC. Its translation is CASSLALTDSGANVLTF.